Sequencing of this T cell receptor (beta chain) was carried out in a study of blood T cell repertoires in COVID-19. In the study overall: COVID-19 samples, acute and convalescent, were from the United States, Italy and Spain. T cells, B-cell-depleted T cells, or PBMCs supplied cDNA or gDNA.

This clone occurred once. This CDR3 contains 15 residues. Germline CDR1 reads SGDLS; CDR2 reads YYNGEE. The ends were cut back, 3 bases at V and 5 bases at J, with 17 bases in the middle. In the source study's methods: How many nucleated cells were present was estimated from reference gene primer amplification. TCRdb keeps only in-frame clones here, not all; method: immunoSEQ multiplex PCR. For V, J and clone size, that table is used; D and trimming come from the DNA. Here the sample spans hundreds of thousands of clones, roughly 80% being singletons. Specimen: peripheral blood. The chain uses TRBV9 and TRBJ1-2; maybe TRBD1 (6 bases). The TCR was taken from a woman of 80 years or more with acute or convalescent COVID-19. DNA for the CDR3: TGTGCCAGCAGCGCTTTACAGGGTTTTCAGTATGGCTACACCTTC. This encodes CASSALQGFQYGYTF.